The entry below describes one T cell receptor beta chain. Its antigen is as yet unknown. Treatment defined: approximately 9-day PBMC culture with coronavirus spike peptide pools or control peptides (ViraFEST assay). The sample originates from a study of vaccination and CD4 T cells after COVID-19. About the study: The cells were exposed to overlapping spike peptides originating from SARS-CoV-2, HCoV-NL63, HCoV-OC43 and HCoV-229E for stimulation. Study-level points and caveats: Data came from relatively few convalescent patients and lacked early post-infection timepoints.

The Oncomine TCR Beta short-read assay was what sequenced the DNA obtained from cultured CD4+ T cells. Researchers extracted genomic DNA from CD4+ T cells that had been cultured. TCRdb processed the PCR reads anew with MiXCR; each CDR3 protein has one entry. The sample shows some 21,000 distinct CDR3 sequences, 42% of them seen only once. V shed 3 bases and J 1 base; nucleotides not matched to a gene: 6. Germline V CDR1 and CDR2: GTSNPN, SVGIG (reference sequence). The CDR3 extends over 15 amino acids. This sequence originates from a human donor who received a COVID-19 vaccine. The sequenced sample was CD4+ T cells from blood, cultured in vitro, obtained before SARS-CoV-2 vaccination. V is TRBV30 and J is TRBJ1-5, with TRBD1 matching 7 bases. This chain's CDR3 is CAWSDRDGSNQPQHF. The DNA of the CDR3 is TGTGCCTGGAGCGACAGGGACGGGAGCAATCAGCCCCAGCATTTT.